This TCR beta chain was sequenced in a study of TIL therapy for anti-PD-1-resistant metastatic lung cancer. Overall study: Median tumor PD-L1 proportion score was 6%.

This clone appeared a few times. The same CDR3 arises from other DNA sequences in this sample as well. The libraries were made with immunoSEQ v3. Sequencing depth was 2 million to 2.5 million read pairs for survey level, roughly 4.5-6.5 million for deep. Repertoires were generated with immunoSEQ multiplex PCR, while TCRdb's copy carries only in-frame clones and drops some. The sample has about 36,000 clones, around 79% seen once. Sample time point: pre-treatment sample, taken before nivolumab and TIL therapy. Patients were adults with stage 4 NSCLC. Germline V gene sequence: CDR1 SNHLY, CDR2 FYNNEI. With 4 bases removed from V and 7 bases from J, the gap between germline ends came to 13 bases. This CDR3 is built from 14 residues.

The TCR comes from a person aged 25 to 80 with non-small cell lung cancer. Sequencing used blood, obtained at baseline. The chain joins TRBV2 to TRBJ1-4; D not resolved. This CDR3 is CASSGTVSGEKLFF. For the CDR3, the DNA is TGTGCCAGCAGTGGAACGGTTTCGGGTGAAAAACTGTTTTTT.